This T cell receptor beta chain is from a study of blood T cells in healthy people across ages. Study conclusions and caveats: Changes in expanded clonotypes were possibly confounded, as the CMV status of donors was unknown.

V was shortened by 0 bases and J by 5 bases, with 5 bases between the two germline ends. Germline CDR1 LNHNV, CDR2 YYDKDF (reference sequence). The CDR3 extends over 13 amino acids. Sample-barcoded 5' priming and a J-beta primer mix drove a second PCR of about 6 to 12 cycles. Every molecule of cDNA carried a tag from a template-switch adaptor with 12 random nucleotides. TCRdb passed the 5' RACE reads through MiXCR, listing each CDR3 protein once. The repertoire holds approximately 800,000 distinct CDR3 sequences, 20% to 25% seen once, with more than 3% in the top ten. Of note for this clonotype: Its antigen remains unknown.

The sample was also reused in another study, on T cells of mothers and their children. That work contributes: Input to cDNA synthesis comprised all extracted RNA, at a ratio of 1.5 ug per 15 ul. When mothers and children were related, their normalized repertoire overlap, which was always slightly higher, did not differ significantly from that of unrelated pairs.

The origin of this receptor is a boy aged 5-17 years in good health. Sample: blood. This sequence joins TRBV15 and TRBJ1-5; D is undetermined. CDR3 nucleotide sequence: TGTGCCACCAGCAGAGACTTGGATCAGCCCCAGCATTTT. Translation: CATSRDLDQPQHF.